This passage covers 23 T cell receptor beta chains from one sample sequenced in a study of cytomegalovirus exposure and HLA in healthy donors. Primers included in the PCR were 60 Vbeta and 13 Jbeta primers. The assay was immunoSEQ multiplex PCR, and TCRdb's table has in-frame clones only and misses some. The sample consists of about 110,000 clones, 70% to 85% of them appearing once. The sequenced sample consisted of PBMCs. These receptors were obtained from a man aged 25 to 40 in good health and CMV-seropositive.

This chain links TRBV2 with TRBJ2-7; 8 bases align to TRBD1. CDR1 is SNHLY, CDR2 FYNNEI, per germline. V gave up 6 bases and J gave up 1 base; unmatched junction bases: 11. CDR3 length: 16 residues. For the CDR3, the DNA is TGTGCCAGCAGGGCGTTCGACAGGGGAGAGTCCTACGAGCAGTACTTC. Translated: CASRAFDRGESYEQYF.

The chain links TRBV19 to TRBJ2-3, with 8 nucleotides matching TRBD1. With V trimmed by 6 bases and J by 4 bases, 12 bases remained unmatched. Germline values: CDR1 LNHDA, CDR2 SQIVND (reference sequence). This CDR3 is built from 16 residues. CDR3 sequence reads: CASRWTGSSSPDTQYF. The CDR3, as DNA: TGTGCCAGTAGATGGACAGGGAGCTCGAGCCCAGATACGCAGTATTTT. The variable domain in full, completed from reference TRBV19 and TRBJ2-3, reads DGGITQSPKYLFRKEGQNVTLSCEQNLNHDAMYWYRQDPGQGLRLIYYSQIVNDFQKGDIAEGYSVSREKKESFPLTVTSAQKNPTAFYLCASRWTGSSSPDTQYFGPGTRLTVL.

This chain uses TRBV7-9 with TRBJ2-5, with no clear D. The DNA end is more similar to TRBJ2-7, so the J call may be wrong. Per the germline V gene, CDR1 is SEHNR and CDR2 is FQNEAQ (reference sequence). This CDR3 contains 12 residues. CDR3 DNA sequence: TGTGCCAGCAGCACCTGGTCCTACGAGCAGTACTTC. Its translation is CASSTWSYEQYF.

The chain is built from TRBV10-3 and TRBJ2-1, with D possibly being TRBD1 (5 bases). The CDR3 extends over 12 amino acids. V was clipped by 7 bases and J by 7 bases, with 11 bases between them. CDR1 is ENHRY, CDR2 SYGVKD, per germline. For the CDR3, the DNA is TGTGCCATCACAGGTTCAGGGAATGAGCAGTTCTTC. Translating gives CAITGSGNEQFF.

This clone was seen only a few times. The rearrangement links TRBV9 to TRBJ2-1; perhaps TRBD2 as D (5 bases). Trimming shortened V by 0 bases and J by 6 bases, and 7 bases separated the two germline ends. The germline CDR1 and CDR2 sequences are SGDLS and YYNGEE. The length of the CDR3 is 13 residues. The CDR3 bases are TGTGCCAGCAGCGTAGATGAGGGCAATGAGCAGTTCTTC. It encodes CASSVDEGNEQFF.

This rearrangement joins TRBV30 to TRBJ1-5, with 9 positions matching TRBD1. With V trimmed by 5 bases and J by 1 base, 6 bases remained unmatched. From germline, CDR1 is GTSNPN and CDR2 SVGIG (reference sequence). The CDR3 sequence is 15 residues long. The CDR3 here is CAWGGTGLSNQPQHF. The CDR3 region has the DNA TGTGCCTGGGGGGGGACAGGGTTGAGCAATCAGCCCCAGCATTTT.

The rearrangement uses TRBV4-3 and TRBJ2-5; 13 positions match TRBD2. The better agreement between TRBJ2-7 and the DNA end casts doubt on the J call. Germline V gives CDR1 LGHNA, CDR2 YSLEER. The CDR3 is 15 residues long. The CDR3 region is CASSAGTSGTYEQYF. The CDR3 coding sequence is TGCGCCAGCAGCGCCGGGACTAGCGGGACATACGAGCAGTACTTC.

This rearrangement joins TRBV19 to TRBJ1-5; 7 bases align to TRBD1. CDR1 is LNHDA and CDR2 is SQIVND in the germline V gene (reference sequence). This CDR3 has 14 residues. V lost 7 bases and J lost 4; bases outside the gene matches: 7. CDR3 sequence: CASNPQGENQPQHF. The CDR3 nucleotides are TGTGCCAGTAATCCTCAGGGGGAAAATCAGCCCCAGCATTTT.

The V gene is TRBV7-3, the J gene TRBJ2-3, with a weak D call TRBD2 (5 bases). This CDR3 comprises 13 residues. Per germline, CDR1 SGHTA and CDR2 FQGTGA. The ends were cut back, 5 bases at V and 7 bases at J, with 13 bases in the middle. CDR3 loop: CASSPGRDNTQYF. The DNA of the CDR3 is TGTGCCAGCAGCCCCGGCCGGGATAATACGCAGTATTTT.

CDR3 in DNA: TGCGCCAGCAGCAAACTAGCGGGGGGCCGGGGGGAGCAGTTCTTC. Amino acid sequence: CASSKLAGGRGEQFF. V is TRBV5-1 and J is TRBJ2-1, with TRBD2 matching 12 bases. The CDR3 is 15 residues long. CDR1 is SGHRS and CDR2 is YFSETQ in the germline V gene. Unmatched junction bases numbered 9, after V lost 4 bases and J lost 10 bases.

The chain combines TRBV10-3 with TRBJ2-1, with 8 bases aligning to TRBD2. Germline V lookup: CDR1 ENHRY, CDR2 SYGVKD. J lost 8 bases, V lost 0 bases, and 6 bases had no gene match. The CDR3 consists of 15 residues. CDR3 amino acids: CAISESRGVVHEQFF. DNA for the CDR3: TGTGCCATCAGTGAGTCGCGGGGGGTTGTACATGAGCAGTTCTTC.

This chain links TRBV13 with TRBJ1-6, with D maybe TRBD1 (6 bases). V gave up 5 bases and J gave up 2 bases, with 13 bases separating them. This CDR3 has 16 amino acids. Per the germline V gene, CDR1 is PRHDT and CDR2 is FYEKMQ (reference sequence). CDR3 nucleotides: TGTGCCAGCAGCCCACAGGGAAGGACCTATAATTCACCCCTCCACTTT. It codes for CASSPQGRTYNSPLHF. Supplemented by reference TRBV13 and TRBJ1-6, the full variable domain reads AAGVIQSPRHLIKEKRETATLKCYPIPRHDTVYWYQQGPGQDPQFLISFYEKMQSDKGSIPDRFSAQQFSDYHSELNMSSLELGDSALYFCASSPQGRTYNSPLHFGNGTRLTVT.

The chain uses TRBV6-6 and TRBJ1-1, with 7 bases lining up with TRBD1. CDR3 length equals 13 residues. V gave up 5 bases and J gave up 11 bases; unmatched junction bases: 11. Germline lookup yields CDR1 MNHNY and CDR2 SVGAGI (reference sequence). Written as DNA, the CDR3 is TGTGCCAGCAGTCCCAAGACAGGGCAGGTGGCTTTCTTT. This translates into CASSPKTGQVAFF.

The J gene is TRBJ2-7, the V gene TRBV11-3; D uncertain. V was cut by 3 bases and J by 1 base, with 4 bases left in between. Germline loops: CDR1 SGHNT, CDR2 YENEEA. The CDR3 has 12 amino acids. The CDR3 nucleotides are TGTGCCAGCAGCTTCCCTTCCTACGAGCAGTACTTC. This gives the protein CASSFPSYEQYF.

This clone was counted only a few times. One end of the junction does not line up with germline, which may come from a read error. Written as DNA, the CDR3 is TGTGCCAGCAGCCAAGACCAGGGGTCGATCGAGCAGTACTTC. This gives the protein CASSQDQGSIEQYF. The chain employs TRBV4-1 and TRBJ2-7, with D tentatively TRBD1 (6 bases). Per germline, CDR1 MGHRA and CDR2 YSYEKL. The CDR3 consists of 14 residues.

DNA of the CDR3: TGTGCCAGCAGCCTGACGACTAGCGGCAATGAGCAGTTCTTC. Protein sequence: CASSLTTSGNEQFF. This chain uses TRBV7-3 with TRBJ2-1; 9 nucleotides agree with TRBD2. The length of the CDR3 is 14 residues. Germline V gene data show CDR1 as SGHTA and CDR2 as FQGTGA. J was trimmed by 6 bases and V by 5 bases; bases with no gene match: 5.

The chain recombines TRBV30 with TRBJ1-1; perhaps TRBD1 as D (6 bases). Germline V CDR1 and CDR2: GTSNPN, SVGIG (reference sequence). V shed 0 bases and J shed 7 bases, with 15 bases lying between them. This CDR3 is 14 amino acids long. The DNA of the CDR3 is TGTGCCTGGAGTGTCTTCGGGGGGGGCGATGAAGCTTTCTTT. Translated: CAWSVFGGGDEAFF.

This clone was observed a few times. This chain links TRBV18 with TRBJ2-5, with 7 bases that match TRBD1. Germline V gene sequence: CDR1 KGHSH, CDR2 LQKENI. CDR3 length: 15 amino acids. J gave up 5 bases and V 2 bases, and 8 bases lay outside the gene matches. The CDR3 protein is CASSPATGVGETQYF. CDR3 DNA: TGTGCCAGCTCACCAGCTACAGGGGTTGGGGAGACCCAGTACTTC. The complete variable domain, with remaining parts taken from reference TRBV18 and TRBJ2-5, reads NAGVMQNPRHLVRRRGQEARLRCSPMKGHSHVYWYRQLPEEGLKFMVYLQKENIIDESGMPKERFSAEFPKEGPSILRIQQVVRGDSAAYFCASSPATGVGETQYFGPGTRLLVL.

The genes are TRBV19 and TRBJ2-3, with 9 positions matching TRBD1. Trimming removed 6 bases from V and 0 bases from J; junction bases left unmatched: 4. The CDR3 extends over 15 amino acids. The germline V gene has CDR1 LNHDA and CDR2 SQIVND (reference sequence). CDR3 in DNA: TGTGCCAGTAGGCTGGGACAGGGCAGCACAGATACGCAGTATTTT. The encoded protein is CASRLGQGSTDTQYF.

The rearrangement joins TRBV6-5 to TRBJ2-2; the match to TRBD1 covers 7 bases. Losses at the gene ends were 6 bases for V and 6 bases for J; bases not matched to a gene: 7. Germline V gene lookup returns CDR1 MNHEY and CDR2 SVGAGI. This CDR3 spans 14 amino acids. In nucleotides, the CDR3 is TGTGCCAGCAGGGAGATACAGGGGTCCGGGGAGCTGTTTTTT. It is translated as CASREIQGSGELFF.

The chain links TRBV5-1 to TRBJ2-5; 9 bases align to TRBD1. Germline loops: CDR1 SGHRS, CDR2 YFSETQ. Trimming at V came to 4 bases and at J to 4 bases, leaving 5 bases not matched to a gene. This CDR3 region has 14 residues. CDR3 region: CASSHGQGTETQYF. CDR3 nucleotides: TGCGCCAGCAGCCATGGACAGGGGACAGAGACCCAGTACTTC.

The rearrangement links TRBV7-2 to TRBJ1-1, with D possibly matching TRBD1 (5 bases). This CDR3 has 15 residues. Germline V gene data show CDR1 as SGHTA and CDR2 as FQGNSA. V was trimmed by 3 bases and J by 4 bases, leaving 15 bases between them. CDR3 residues: CASSFVSGQGTEAFF. The CDR3 region has the DNA TGTGCCAGCAGCTTTGTCTCAGGGCAGGGCACTGAAGCTTTCTTT.

This sequence joins TRBV11-2 and TRBJ2-7; D unresolved. V was trimmed by 5 bases and J by 5 bases, leaving 10 bases between them. The CDR3 length is 12 residues. Germline V CDR1 and CDR2: SGHAT, FQNNGV. The DNA of the CDR3 is TGTGCCAGCAGCCTTTCAGGCAACGAGCAGTACTTC. Protein sequence: CASSLSGNEQYF.